One and the same sample provided the 20 T cell receptor beta chains below, sequenced in a study of blood T cell repertoires in COVID-19 (TCRdb year 2020). The library was made by the immunoSEQ multiplex PCR assay. TCRdb carries this immuneACCESS record with in-frame sequences only. Its versions omit some clonotypes, under half of them owing to an unresolved V gene in the studies checked, with the rest unexplained. For this sample there are 200,000 to 250,000 clones; around 81% appear just once. Together, the top ten hold around 8.9% of the sample. The material sequenced was PBMCs or T cells enriched from blood (not recorded which). All receptors come from a woman aged 45-59 years with acute COVID-19.

The chain uses TRBV7-2 and TRBJ2-1, with 9 bases lining up with TRBD2. V dropped 2 bases and J dropped 5; count of bases not matched to a gene: 4. The CDR3 has 15 residues. Per germline, CDR1 SGHTA and CDR2 FQGNSA. CDR3 nucleotide sequence: TGTGCCAGCAGCTTAAGTAGCGGGAGCCACAATGAGCAGTTCTTC. It codes for CASSLSSGSHNEQFF.

The chain combines TRBV15 with TRBJ1-4; D ambiguous. This CDR3 contains 18 residues. With 0 bases removed from V and 3 bases from J, the gap between germline ends came to 17 bases. CDR1 and CDR2 (germline): LNHNV, YYDKDF (reference sequence). The CDR3 nucleotides read TGTGCCACCAGCAGAGACCCCCGTACCAGAGGCGCTAATGAAAAACTGTTTTTT. Its protein is CATSRDPRTRGANEKLFF. Looking up the rest from reference TRBV15 and TRBJ1-4 gives the full variable domain: DAMVIQNPRYQVTQFGKPVTLSCSQTLNHNVMYWYQQKSSQAPKLLFHYYDKDFNNEADTPDNFQSRRPNTSFCFLDIRSPGLGDTAMYLCATSRDPRTRGANEKLFFGSGTQLSVL.

This chain connects TRBV29-1 to TRBJ2-1; TRBD2 agrees at 7 bases. Germline lookup yields CDR1 SQVTM and CDR2 ANQGSEA. With 2 bases clipped from V and 8 bases from J, the junction kept 9 bases outside the gene matches. This CDR3 spans 14 amino acids. The chain's CDR3 is CSVESGAGADEQFF. In DNA form, the CDR3 reads TGCAGCGTTGAATCGGGTGCGGGAGCAGATGAGCAGTTCTTC.

The CDR3 is CASSRGLAGETGELFF. The DNA for the CDR3 is TGTGCCAGCAGCCGGGGACTAGCGGGGGAGACCGGGGAGCTGTTTTTT. The chain links TRBV11-2 to TRBJ2-2; 14 positions agree with TRBD2. Germline V gene sequence: CDR1 SGHAT, CDR2 FQNNGV. CDR3 length: 16 amino acids. Germline trimming cut 5 bases from V and 5 bases from J; bases unmatched to any gene: 4. The entire variable domain, with the rest obtained from reference TRBV11-2 and TRBJ2-2, is as follows: EAGVAQSPRYKIIEKRQSVAFWCNPISGHATLYWYQQILGQGPKLLIQFQNNGVVDDSQLPKDRFSAERLKGVDSTLKIQPAKLEDSAVYLCASSRGLAGETGELFFGEGSRLTVL.

The chain employs TRBV4-3 and TRBJ2-1, with 8 nucleotides matching TRBD2. CDR3 length equals 15 residues. V shed 1 base, J shed 1 base, and the junction held 0 bases outside the gene matches. CDR1 and CDR2 from the germline V gene are LGHNA and YSLEER. CDR3 residues: CASSQGGGSYNEQFF. The CDR3 DNA follows: TGCGCCAGCAGCCAAGGCGGGGGGTCCTACAATGAGCAGTTCTTC.

The J gene is TRBJ1-6, the V gene TRBV10-3; D not resolved. Germline CDR1 and CDR2: ENHRY and SYGVKD. Trimming removed 4 bases from V and 7 bases from J, with 14 bases in between. This CDR3 has 15 amino acids. The CDR3 protein is CAISGPGFGNSPLHF. CDR3 sequence (DNA): TGTGCCATCAGTGGCCCGGGATTCGGGAATTCACCCCTCCACTTT.

This chain uses TRBV6-2 or TRBV6-3 with TRBJ2-7; 8 nucleotides match TRBD2. Trimming at V came to 5 bases and at J to 5 bases, leaving 5 bases not matched to a gene. Germline V gene lookup returns CDR1 MNHEY and CDR2 SVGEGT. This CDR3 is built from 13 residues. CDR3 sequence (DNA): TGTGCCAGCAGTAGGACTAGCTGGGACGAGCAGTACTTC. This encodes CASSRTSWDEQYF.

V usage is TRBV7-3 and J usage is TRBJ2-2; the match to TRBD1 covers 7 bases. This CDR3 contains 14 residues. The trim removed 5 bases at V and 4 bases at J, leaving 4 bases unmatched. Per the germline V gene, CDR1 is SGHTA and CDR2 is FQGTGA. The CDR3 DNA sequence: TGTGCCAGCAGCGAACAGGGGTCCACCGGGGAGCTGTTTTTT. It yields the protein CASSEQGSTGELFF.

V usage is TRBV11-3 and J usage is TRBJ2-5; TRBD1 matches at 10 bases. This CDR3 has 17 amino acids. Germline CDR1 SGHNT, CDR2 YENEEA. Losses at the gene ends were 0 bases for V and 5 bases for J; bases not matched to a gene: 9. This chain's CDR3 is CASSLDLPGQGRETQYF. The DNA of the CDR3 is TGTGCCAGCAGCTTAGACCTTCCGGGACAGGGGCGGGAGACCCAGTACTTC.

The chain is built from TRBV4-3 and TRBJ1-2; no definite D call. The CDR3 is 15 residues long. Germline CDR1 LGHNA, CDR2 YSLEER. Trimming removed 0 bases from V and 0 bases from J, with 8 bases in between. The CDR3 loop reads CASSQEVTTNYGYTF. Written as DNA, the CDR3 is TGCGCCAGCAGCCAAGAAGTGACTACTAACTATGGCTACACCTTC.

The chain joins TRBV4-3 to TRBJ1-2, with 8 bases matching TRBD1. Trimming removed 3 bases from V and 5 bases from J; junction bases left unmatched: 11. Germline values: CDR1 LGHNA, CDR2 YSLEER. The CDR3 spans 16 residues. The CDR3 nucleotides read TGCGCCAGCAGCCAGGCTCCCGGGACAGGAGTTTATGGCTACACCTTC. It translates to CASSQAPGTGVYGYTF.

The rearrangement links TRBV9 to TRBJ2-1; D is uncertain. CDR1 and CDR2 (germline): SGDLS, YYNGEE. The V end was cut by 4 bases, the J end by 0 bases, with 11 bases between. The CDR3 length is 15 residues. This CDR3 is CASSPISVSYNEQFF. CDR3 nucleotides: TGTGCCAGCAGCCCTATAAGTGTCTCCTACAATGAGCAGTTCTTC.

The chain is built from TRBV5-4 and TRBJ2-1; TRBD2 agrees at 10 bases. Looked up from germline, CDR1 is SGHNT and CDR2 is YYREEE (reference sequence). Trimming removed 2 bases from V and 3 bases from J; junction bases left unmatched: 5. The CDR3 sequence is 16 residues long. The CDR3 reads CASSFRTSGYYNEQFF. In DNA form, the CDR3 reads TGTGCCAGCAGCTTCAGGACTAGCGGATACTACAATGAGCAGTTCTTC.

The chain has TRBV10-3 and TRBJ2-1; D possibly corresponds to TRBD2 (6 bases). Germline-derived CDR1 and CDR2 are ENHRY and SYGVKD. Trimming took 4 bases from V and 7 from J, leaving 11 bases between them. The CDR3 extends over 13 amino acids. The DNA of the CDR3 is TGTGCCATCAGTGTGCGGGACTCTAATGAGCAGTTCTTC. As protein: CAISVRDSNEQFF.

This chain uses TRBV28 with TRBJ2-7, with 10 bases matching TRBD2. V shed 2 bases, J shed 3 bases, and the junction held 16 bases outside the gene matches. The CDR3 runs to 19 residues. CDR1 and CDR2 (germline): MDHEN, SYDVKM. The CDR3 DNA sequence: TGTGCCAGCAGTTTAGTAGCTAGCGGGAGTCTCGGGTCCCTCTACGAGCAGTACTTC. It encodes CASSLVASGSLGSLYEQYF.

J is TRBJ1-1 and V is TRBV19; 8 nucleotides agree with TRBD1. CDR3 length: 12 residues. Trimming at V came to 5 bases and at J to 8 bases, leaving 4 bases not matched to a gene. Germline V gives CDR1 LNHDA, CDR2 SQIVND (reference sequence). As DNA, the CDR3 is TGTGCCAGTAGTTCACGACAGGGGGAAGCTTTCTTT. This translates into CASSSRQGEAFF.

The gene calls are TRBV19 and TRBJ2-6, with 7 bases fitting TRBD1. After removal of 7 bases from V and 3 bases from J, the junction contained 12 bases not matched to a gene. The germline gives CDR1 LNHDA, CDR2 SQIVND (reference sequence). The CDR3 is 17 residues long. The chain's CDR3 is CASNVWRQGYGANVLTF. The CDR3 DNA is TGTGCCAGTAACGTGTGGAGACAGGGTTATGGGGCCAACGTCCTGACTTTC.

This chain uses TRBV6-5 with TRBJ1-2, with TRBD1 identical over 7 bases. The CDR3 consists of 16 residues. V trimming: 1 base; J trimming: 8 bases; junction bases outside the gene matches: 13. Germline CDR1 reads MNHEY; CDR2 reads SVGAGI. The CDR3 DNA reads TGTGCCAGCAGTTACTACGACAGGGTCGAGGTTCAGGGCTACACCTTC. As protein: CASSYYDRVEVQGYTF.

This rearrangement joins TRBV6-1 to TRBJ1-1, with 7 bases aligning to TRBD1. V shed 4 bases and J 0 bases; nucleotides not matched to a gene: 14. The length of the CDR3 is 18 residues. From germline, CDR1 is MNHNS and CDR2 SASEGT. The CDR3 nucleotides read TGTGCCAGCAGTGGGGATGAGGGACAGCATCCTCTGAACACTGAAGCTTTCTTT. Translated: CASSGDEGQHPLNTEAFF.

This chain joins TRBV5-4 and TRBJ2-5; D possibly corresponds to TRBD2 (5 bases). CDR3 size: 14 residues. Deletions cut 1 base from V and 0 bases from J, with 7 bases between. Germline loops: CDR1 SGHNT, CDR2 YYREEE (reference sequence). CDR3 sequence (DNA): TGTGCCAGCAGCTTGCTAGCCTACCAAGAGACCCAGTACTTC. Translation: CASSLLAYQETQYF.